Reported below is one T cell receptor (beta chain). Sequencing used immunoSEQ multiplex PCR; TCRdb keeps in-frame clones, though not all of them. The sample lists 70,000 to 75,000 clones, approximately 79% occurring once. This specimen comes from a study of blood T cell repertoires in COVID-19. At the level of the study: The samples span acute and convalescent COVID-19 from the United States, Italy and Spain. PBMCs, B-cell-depleted T cells, or T cells were the source of the cDNA or gDNA that made up the material.

Unmatched junction bases numbered 4, after V lost 2 bases and J lost 5 bases. Germline lookup yields CDR1 SGHVS and CDR2 FQNEAQ. CDR3 length: 15 residues. The chain has TRBV7-8 and TRBJ1-5; 9 bases map to TRBD1. This receptor was identified in a man aged 60 to 75 with active or convalescent COVID-19. Sequencing input: peripheral blood. The CDR3 here is CASSLNHRGHQPQHF. As DNA, the CDR3 is TGTGCCAGCAGCTTAAACCACAGGGGGCATCAGCCCCAGCATTTT.